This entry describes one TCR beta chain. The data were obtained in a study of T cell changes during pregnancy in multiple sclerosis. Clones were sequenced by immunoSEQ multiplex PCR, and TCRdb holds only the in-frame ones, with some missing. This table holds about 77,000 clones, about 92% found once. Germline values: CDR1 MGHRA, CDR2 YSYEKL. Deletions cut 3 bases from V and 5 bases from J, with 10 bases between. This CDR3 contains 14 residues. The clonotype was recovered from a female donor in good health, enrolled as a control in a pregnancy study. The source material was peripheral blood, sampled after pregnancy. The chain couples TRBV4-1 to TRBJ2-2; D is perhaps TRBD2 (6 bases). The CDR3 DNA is TGCGCCAGCAGCCATGATGGAGGGACCGGGGAGCTGTTTTTT. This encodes CASSHDGGTGELFF.